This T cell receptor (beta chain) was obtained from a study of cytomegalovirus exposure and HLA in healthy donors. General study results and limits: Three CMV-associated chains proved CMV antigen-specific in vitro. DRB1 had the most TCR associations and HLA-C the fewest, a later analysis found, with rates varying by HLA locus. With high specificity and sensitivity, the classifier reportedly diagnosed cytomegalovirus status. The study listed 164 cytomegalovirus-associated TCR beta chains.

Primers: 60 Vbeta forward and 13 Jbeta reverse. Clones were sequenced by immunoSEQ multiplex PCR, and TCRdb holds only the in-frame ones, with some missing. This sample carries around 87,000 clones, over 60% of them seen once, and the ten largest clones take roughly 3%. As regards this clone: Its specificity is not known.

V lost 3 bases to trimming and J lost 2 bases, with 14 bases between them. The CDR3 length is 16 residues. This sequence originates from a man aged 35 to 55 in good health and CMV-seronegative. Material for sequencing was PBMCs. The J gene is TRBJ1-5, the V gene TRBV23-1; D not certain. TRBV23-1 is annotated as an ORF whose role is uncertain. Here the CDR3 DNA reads TGCGCCAGCAGTCACCTAACGGGGAGTTGCAATCAGCCCCAGCATTTT. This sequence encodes CASSHLTGSCNQPQHF.